Listed below are T cell receptor beta chains from one sample, sequenced in a study of blood T cell repertoires in COVID-19. Measured with immunoSEQ multiplex PCR; TCRdb has only the in-frame clones, and not every one. The top ten hold roughly 7.3% of the sample, which has around 130,000 clones, over 60% seen once. The specimen sequenced was peripheral blood. These receptors all stem from a human donor in a cohort sampled during active COVID-19. The CDR3 runs from the conserved cysteine through the conserved F or W. Each record gives: CDR3 length, J gene, D gene, clone size, V gene, CDR3 protein, CDR3 DNA. The D gene is left open where the match is weak. Not every row has a clone size; where given, it reads once, few, many or a size class.

>12|TRBJ2-1|.|.|TRBV7-9
CASGSKHNEQFF
TGTGCCAGCGGGAGTAAACACAATGAGCAGTTCTTC
>17|TRBJ2-7|TRBD1|.|TRBV5-5
CASSPSWTGVGSYEQYF
TGTGCCAGCAGCCCAAGTTGGACAGGGGTGGGATCCTACGAGCAGTACTTC
>12|TRBJ1-6|.|.|TRBV7-9
CASSRGEGLLHF
TGTGCCAGCAGCCGGGGGGAGGGGCTACTCCACTTT
>16|TRBJ2-6|.|.|TRBV5-1
CASSVRERTGANVLTF
TGCGCCAGCAGCGTCAGGGAAAGGACCGGGGCCAACGTCCTGACTTTC
>13|TRBJ1-5|.|once|TRBV3-1/TRBV3-2
CASSRQGGQPQHF
TGTGCCAGCAGCCGCCAGGGAGGTCAGCCCCAGCATTTT
>16|TRBJ2-5|.|.|TRBV12-1
CASSYQPRGWEETQYF
TGTGCCAGCAGCTACCAGCCCAGGGGATGGGAAGAGACCCAGTACTTC
>15|TRBJ2-7|TRBD1|.|TRBV7-2
CASSLAGTEAYEQYF
TGTGCCAGCAGCTTAGCCGGGACAGAGGCCTACGAGCAGTACTTC
>14|TRBJ2-5|.|.|TRBV6-6
CASSNPRVIETQYF
TGTGCCAGCAGCAACCCCAGGGTAATAGAGACCCAGTACTTC
>16|TRBJ1-2|TRBD1|.|TRBV19
CASSPGTGQTNYGYTF
TGTGCCAGTAGTCCGGGGACAGGACAAACGAACTATGGCTACACCTTC
>13|TRBJ1-2|TRBD1|.|TRBV5-4
CASSPDRGYGYTF
TGTGCCAGCAGCCCCGACAGGGGCTATGGCTACACCTTC
>14|TRBJ1-1|.|few|TRBV5-1
CASSHGQMNTEAFF
TGCGCCAGCAGCCACGGACAAATGAACACTGAAGCTTTCTTT
>15|TRBJ2-7|TRBD1|.|TRBV15
CATSIKGQGGHEQYF
TGTGCCACCAGCATCAAGGGACAGGGGGGACACGAGCAGTACTTC
>16|TRBJ1-5|TRBD1|.|TRBV27
CASSPSPTGGNQPQHF
TGTGCCAGCAGTCCCTCCCCGACAGGGGGCAATCAGCCCCAGCATTTT
>14|TRBJ1-1|TRBD1|.|TRBV29-1
CSAGRGDRDTEAFF
TGCAGCGCGGGACGGGGCGACAGGGACACTGAAGCTTTCTTT
>15|TRBJ1-4|TRBD1|.|TRBV5-5
CASSLLQGAYEKLFF
TGTGCCAGCAGCTTGTTACAGGGGGCTTATGAAAAACTGTTTTTT
>13|TRBJ2-7|TRBD1|few|TRBV18
CASSRGQGLEQYF
TGTGCCAGCTCAAGGGGACAGGGGCTCGAGCAGTACTTC
>13|TRBJ2-7|.|.|TRBV7-2
CASSLGGTGEQYF
TGTGCCAGCAGCTTAGGAGGCACCGGCGAGCAGTACTTC
>15|TRBJ1-5|TRBD1|once|TRBV19
CASSDQGVGNQPQHF
TGTGCCAGTAGTGACCAGGGGGTTGGCAATCAGCCCCAGCATTTT
>15|TRBJ2-7|TRBD1|.|TRBV18
CASSPSGTGPYEQYF
TGTGCCAGCTCACCTTCCGGGACAGGCCCCTACGAGCAGTACTTC
>14|TRBJ2-1|TRBD2|.|TRBV6-2/TRBV6-3
CASIPSGRRDEQFF
TGTGCCAGCATCCCTAGCGGGAGGCGGGATGAGCAGTTCTTC
>11|TRBJ2-7|.|few|TRBV28
CASSNDREQYF
TGTGCCAGCAGTAACGACAGGGAGCAGTACTTC
>16|TRBJ1-1|.|once|TRBV5-5
CASSLLLMGGYTEAFF
TGTGCCAGCAGCTTGCTTTTAATGGGAGGTTACACTGAAGCTTTCTTT
>15|TRBJ2-3|TRBD1|.|TRBV10-3
CAITRDRVGADTQYF
TGTGCCATCACCAGGGACAGGGTGGGCGCAGATACGCAGTATTTT
>14|TRBJ1-2|.|.|TRBV7-9
CASSPHSDIHGYTF
TGTGCCAGCAGCCCTCACTCGGACATCCATGGCTACACCTTC
>15|TRBJ1-2|.|.|TRBV7-2
CASSLGNRGNYGYTF
TGTGCCAGCAGCTTAGGCAATAGGGGGAACTATGGCTACACCTTC
>14|TRBJ2-7|.|few|TRBV5-6
CASSLSRATYEQYF
TGTGCCAGCAGCTTGTCGAGGGCCACCTACGAGCAGTACTTC
>17|TRBJ2-7|TRBD1|.|TRBV27
CASSTRWRDRGAYEQYF
TGTGCCAGCAGCACCCGCTGGCGGGACAGGGGAGCCTACGAGCAGTACTTC
>14|TRBJ2-5|.|.|TRBV9
CASSVGGLGETQYF
TGTGCCAGCAGCGTGGGGGGGCTGGGAGAGACCCAGTACTTC
>13|TRBJ2-7|TRBD1|.|TRBV6-5
CASRRTGNYEQYF
TGTGCCAGCAGAAGGACAGGAAACTACGAGCAGTACTTC
>17|TRBJ2-7|TRBD1|.|TRBV27
CASSGRQGSLLGYEQYF
TGTGCCAGCAGTGGAAGACAGGGATCCCTCTTAGGGTACGAGCAGTACTTC
>12|TRBJ1-1|TRBD1|few|TRBV5-4
CASRDRETEAFF
TGTGCCAGCAGGGACAGGGAGACTGAAGCTTTCTTT
>15|TRBJ2-2|TRBD2|.|TRBV7-9
CASSRGGIYTGELFF
TGTGCCAGCAGCCGGGGAGGGATTTACACCGGGGAGCTGTTTTTT
>15|TRBJ2-1|TRBD1|.|TRBV7-8
CASSPSGTGGSEQFF
TGTGCCAGCAGCCCCTCCGGGACAGGGGGCAGTGAGCAGTTCTTC
>14|TRBJ1-1|TRBD1|.|TRBV9
CASSRDRGNTEAFF
TGTGCCAGCAGCAGGGACAGGGGAAACACTGAAGCTTTCTTT
>13|TRBJ2-3|.|.|TRBV5-1
CATNEGDTDTQYF
TGCGCCACCAACGAGGGGGACACAGATACGCAGTATTTT
>13|TRBJ1-6|.|few|TRBV6-4
CASSEQDNSPLHF
TGTGCCAGCAGTGAGCAGGATAATTCACCCCTCCACTTT
>15|TRBJ2-3|TRBD2|.|TRBV19
CASMASGGTTDTQYF
TGTGCCAGTATGGCTAGCGGGGGAACCACAGATACGCAGTATTTT
>14|TRBJ2-7|TRBD2|few|TRBV2
CASGGEGVSDEQYF
TGTGCCAGCGGGGGGGAAGGGGTGTCCGACGAGCAGTACTTC
>15|TRBJ2-7|TRBD1|.|TRBV2
CASREDRGRNYEQYF
TGTGCCAGCAGAGAAGACAGGGGAAGGAACTACGAGCAGTACTTC
>16|TRBJ2-7|.|.|TRBV5-6
CASSLLSSRHYYEQYF
TGTGCCAGCAGCTTGCTCTCCTCGCGCCACTACTACGAGCAGTACTTC
>16|TRBJ1-5|TRBD1|.|TRBV5-6
CASSLARQGVNQPQHF
TGTGCCAGCAGCTTGGCCAGACAGGGAGTAAACCAGCCCCAGCATTTT
>17|TRBJ2-6|.|.|TRBV25-1
CASSEFQGNSGANVLTF
TGTGCCAGCAGTGAATTTCAGGGCAACTCTGGGGCCAACGTCCTGACTTTC
>14|TRBJ2-7|TRBD1|.|TRBV18
CASSPQGATYEQYF
TGTGCCAGCTCACCACAGGGGGCCACCTACGAGCAGTACTTC
>16|TRBJ2-7|TRBD1|.|TRBV15
CATSSGIGQGSNEQYF
TGTGCCACCAGCAGCGGCATAGGACAGGGATCCAACGAGCAGTACTTC
>14|TRBJ2-3|TRBD1|once|TRBV5-1
CASSLMTGWDTQYF
TGCGCCAGCAGCTTGATGACAGGGTGGGATACGCAGTATTTT
>16|TRBJ1-3|TRBD1|.|TRBV5-1
CASSLAGQGFGNTIYF
TGCGCCAGCAGCTTGGCCGGACAGGGCTTCGGAAACACCATATATTTT
>16|TRBJ1-3|TRBD1|.|TRBV15
CATSGSDRGSGNTIYF
TGTGCCACCAGCGGCTCCGACAGGGGCTCTGGAAACACCATATATTTT
>18|TRBJ2-3|TRBD2|.|TRBV19
CASSGGSSGAPSTDTQYF
TGTGCCAGTAGTGGGGGGTCTAGCGGGGCCCCTAGCACAGATACGCAGTATTTT